The T cell receptor (beta chain) described here comes from a study of T cell responses to AZD1222 COVID-19 vaccine. The germline gives CDR1 KGHSH, CDR2 LQKENI. This CDR3 region has 14 residues. Trimming stripped 8 bases from V and 4 bases from J, with 18 bases between. This clone was seen once. This table comes from immunoSEQ multiplex PCR, and its TCRdb copy is limited to in-frame clones, with some not included. The table records roughly 140,000 clones, 93% of them present only once. The TCR comes from an adult in good health. The sample consisted of peripheral blood, taken on day 0 of AZD1222 vaccination. This rearrangement joins TRBV18 to TRBJ2-7; D is perhaps TRBD1 (5 bases). In DNA, the CDR3 is TGTGCCAGCACCCCAGGTGGCAGGGATTACGAGCAGTACTTC. This translates into CASTPGGRDYEQYF.